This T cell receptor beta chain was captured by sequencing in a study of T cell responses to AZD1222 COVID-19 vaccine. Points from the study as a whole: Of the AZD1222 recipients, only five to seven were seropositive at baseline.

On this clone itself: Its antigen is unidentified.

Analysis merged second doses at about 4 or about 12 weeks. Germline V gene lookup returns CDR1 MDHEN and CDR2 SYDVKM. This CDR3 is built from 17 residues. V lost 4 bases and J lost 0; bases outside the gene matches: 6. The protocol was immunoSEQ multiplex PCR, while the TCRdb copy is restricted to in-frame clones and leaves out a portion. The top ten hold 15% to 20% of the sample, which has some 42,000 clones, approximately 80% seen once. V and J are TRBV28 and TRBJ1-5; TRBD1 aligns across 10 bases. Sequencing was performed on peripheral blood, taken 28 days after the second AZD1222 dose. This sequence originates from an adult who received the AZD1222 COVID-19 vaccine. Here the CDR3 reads CASSSGTGAYSNQPQHF. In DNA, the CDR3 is TGTGCCAGCAGTTCCGGGACAGGGGCATATAGCAATCAGCCCCAGCATTTT.